Sequencing of this TCR beta chain was carried out in a study of liver allograft versus peripheral blood T cells. About the research overall: Transplanted livers and recipients' peripheral blood had their T cell receptor repertoires compared. General study points: There were reportedly differences between T cell receptor repertoires inside liver allografts and those in peripheral blood.

TCRdb fed the reads into MiXCR, producing one record per CDR3 protein. The sample holds fewer than 7,000 distinct CDR3 sequences; 15% to 20% are singletons and the top ten take about 7.9%. This clonotype was seen many times. Its antigen is not known. This clonotype originated in a human patient who had a liver transplant. A share of the T cells may be of graft donor origin.

The CDR3 nucleotides read TGTGCCAGCAGTGTTCCCTGGGACGGGGGAAAAGCTTTCTTT. Translation gives CASSVPWDGGKAFF. The rearrangement joins TRBV6-6 to TRBJ1-1, with D possibly TRBD1 on 5 matching bases. V was cut by 5 bases and J by 9 bases, with 19 bases left in between. CDR1 and CDR2 (germline): MNHNY, SVGAGI (reference sequence). The CDR3 is made up of 14 amino acids.